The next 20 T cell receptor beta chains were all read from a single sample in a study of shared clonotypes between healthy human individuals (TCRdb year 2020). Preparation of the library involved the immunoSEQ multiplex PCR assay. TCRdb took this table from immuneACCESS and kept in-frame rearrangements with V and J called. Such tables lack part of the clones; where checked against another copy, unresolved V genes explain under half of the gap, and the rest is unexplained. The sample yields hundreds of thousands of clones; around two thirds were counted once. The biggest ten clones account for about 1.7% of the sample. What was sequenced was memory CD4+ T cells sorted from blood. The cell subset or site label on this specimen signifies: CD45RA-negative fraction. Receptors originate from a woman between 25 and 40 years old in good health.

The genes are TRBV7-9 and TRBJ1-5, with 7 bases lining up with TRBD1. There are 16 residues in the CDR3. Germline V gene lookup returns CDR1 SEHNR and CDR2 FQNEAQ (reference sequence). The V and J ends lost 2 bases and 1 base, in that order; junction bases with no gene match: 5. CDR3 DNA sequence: TGTGCCAGCAGCTTATACAGGGGAAGGAGCAATCAGCCCCAGCATTTT. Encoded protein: CASSLYRGRSNQPQHF.

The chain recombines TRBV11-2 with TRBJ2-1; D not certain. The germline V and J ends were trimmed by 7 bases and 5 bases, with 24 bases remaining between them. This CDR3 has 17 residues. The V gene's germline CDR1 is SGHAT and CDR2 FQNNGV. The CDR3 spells CASTYLSMSSQDNEQFF. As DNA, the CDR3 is TGTGCCAGCACCTATTTATCAATGTCCAGTCAGGACAATGAGCAGTTCTTC.

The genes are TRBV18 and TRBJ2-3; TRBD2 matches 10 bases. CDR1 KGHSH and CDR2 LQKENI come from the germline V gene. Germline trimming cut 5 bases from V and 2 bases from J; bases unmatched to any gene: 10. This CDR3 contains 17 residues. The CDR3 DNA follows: TGTGCCAGCTCAACTAAGGGACTAGCGCGAAACACAGATACGCAGTATTTT. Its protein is CASSTKGLARNTDTQYF.

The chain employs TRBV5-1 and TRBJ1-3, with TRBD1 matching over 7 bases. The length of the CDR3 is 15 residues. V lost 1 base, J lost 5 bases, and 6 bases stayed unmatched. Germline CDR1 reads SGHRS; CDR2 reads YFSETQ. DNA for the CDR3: TGCGCCAGCAGCTTGACGACAGGGTATAGAAACACCATATATTTT. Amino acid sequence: CASSLTTGYRNTIYF. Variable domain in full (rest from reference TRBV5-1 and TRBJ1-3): KAGVTQTPRYLIKTRGQQVTLSCSPISGHRSVSWYQQTPGQGLQFLFEYFSETQRNKGNFPGRFSGRQFSNSRSEMNVSTLELGDSALYLCASSLTTGYRNTIYFGEGSWLTVV.

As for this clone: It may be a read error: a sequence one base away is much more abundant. The chain's CDR3 is CASSSDQETQYF. CDR3 DNA sequence: TGTGCCAGCAGCTCTGACCAAGAGACCCAGTACTTC. This chain links TRBV7-7 with TRBJ2-5; D ambiguous. The length of the CDR3 is 12 residues. The germline V and J ends were trimmed by 4 bases and 0 bases, with 3 bases remaining between them. CDR1 is SSHAT and CDR2 is FNYEAQ in the germline V gene (reference sequence).

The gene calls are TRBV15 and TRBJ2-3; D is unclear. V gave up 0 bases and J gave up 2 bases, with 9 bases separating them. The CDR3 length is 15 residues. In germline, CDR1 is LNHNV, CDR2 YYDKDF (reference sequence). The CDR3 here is CATSRDSGNTDTQYF. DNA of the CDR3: TGTGCCACCAGCAGAGATTCGGGCAACACAGATACGCAGTATTTT.

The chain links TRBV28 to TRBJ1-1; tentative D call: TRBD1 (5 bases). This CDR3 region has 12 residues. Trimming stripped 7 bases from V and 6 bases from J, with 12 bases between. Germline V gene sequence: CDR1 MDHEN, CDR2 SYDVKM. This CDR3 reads CASTLGGAEAFF. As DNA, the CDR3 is TGTGCCAGCACCCTTGGGGGTGCTGAAGCTTTCTTT.

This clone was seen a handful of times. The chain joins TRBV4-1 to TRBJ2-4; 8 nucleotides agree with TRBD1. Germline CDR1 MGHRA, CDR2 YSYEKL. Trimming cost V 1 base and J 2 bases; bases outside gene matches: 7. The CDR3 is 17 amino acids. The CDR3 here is CASSQVLDRDSKNIQYF. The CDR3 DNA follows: TGCGCCAGCAGCCAAGTGTTGGACAGGGATTCCAAAAACATTCAGTACTTC.

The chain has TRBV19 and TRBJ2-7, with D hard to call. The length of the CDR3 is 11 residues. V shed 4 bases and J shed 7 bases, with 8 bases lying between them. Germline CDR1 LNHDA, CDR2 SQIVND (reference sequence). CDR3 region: CASSTEWEQYF. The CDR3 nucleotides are TGTGCCAGTAGTACCGAGTGGGAGCAGTACTTC.

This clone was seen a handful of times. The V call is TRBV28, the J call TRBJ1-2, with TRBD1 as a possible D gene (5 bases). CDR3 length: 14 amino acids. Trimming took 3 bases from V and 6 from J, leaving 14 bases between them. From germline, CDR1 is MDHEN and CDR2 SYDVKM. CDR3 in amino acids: CASSLFVGVHGYTF. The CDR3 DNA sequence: TGTGCCAGCAGTTTGTTCGTGGGGGTCCATGGCTACACCTTC.

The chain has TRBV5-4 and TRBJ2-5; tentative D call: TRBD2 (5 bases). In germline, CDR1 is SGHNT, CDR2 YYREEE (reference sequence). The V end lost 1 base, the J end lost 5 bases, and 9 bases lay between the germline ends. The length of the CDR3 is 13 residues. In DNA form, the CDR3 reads TGTGCCAGCAGCTTGTACGGGGTGGAGACCCAGTACTTC. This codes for CASSLYGVETQYF. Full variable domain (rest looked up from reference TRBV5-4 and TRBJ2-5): ETGVTQSPTHLIKTRGQQVTLRCSSQSGHNTVSWYQQALGQGPQFIFQYYREEENGRGNFPPRFSGLQFPNYSSELNVNALELDDSALYLCASSLYGVETQYFGPGTRLLVL.

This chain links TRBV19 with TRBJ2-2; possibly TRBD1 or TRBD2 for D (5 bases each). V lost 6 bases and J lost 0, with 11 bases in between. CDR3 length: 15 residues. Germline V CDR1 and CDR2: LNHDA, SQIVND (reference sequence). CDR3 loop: CASRPGTANTGELFF. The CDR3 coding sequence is TGTGCCAGTAGGCCCGGGACGGCGAACACCGGGGAGCTGTTTTTT.

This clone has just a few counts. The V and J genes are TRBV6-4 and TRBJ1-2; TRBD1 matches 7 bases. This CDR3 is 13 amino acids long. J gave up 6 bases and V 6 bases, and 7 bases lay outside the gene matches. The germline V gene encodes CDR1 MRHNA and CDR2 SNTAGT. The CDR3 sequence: CASSSGTGDGYTF. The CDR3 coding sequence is TGTGCCAGCAGCTCGGGAACAGGGGATGGCTACACCTTC.

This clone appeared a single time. The CDR3 sequence: CAWSPWVEAEAYNEQFF. CDR3 DNA: TGTGCCTGGAGCCCTTGGGTGGAAGCGGAGGCTTACAATGAGCAGTTCTTC. V usage is TRBV30 and J usage is TRBJ2-1; D is possibly TRBD2 (5 bases). Germline CDR1 and CDR2: GTSNPN and SVGIG (reference sequence). V dropped 3 bases and J dropped 4 bases, with 22 bases sitting between them. The CDR3 has 17 residues. The complete variable domain, with remaining parts taken from reference TRBV30 and TRBJ2-1, reads SQTIHQWPATLVQPVGSPLSLECTVEGTSNPNLYWYRQAAGRGLQLLFYSVGIGQISSEVPQNLSASRPQDRQFILSSKKLLLSDSGFYLCAWSPWVEAEAYNEQFFGPGTRLTVL.

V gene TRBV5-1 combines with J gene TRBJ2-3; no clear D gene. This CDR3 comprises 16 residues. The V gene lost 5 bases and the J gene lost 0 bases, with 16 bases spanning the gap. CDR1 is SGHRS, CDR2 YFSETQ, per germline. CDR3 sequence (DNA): TGCGCCAGCAGACCCGGGCCGGTTAGCAGCACAGATACGCAGTATTTT. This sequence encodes CASRPGPVSSTDTQYF.

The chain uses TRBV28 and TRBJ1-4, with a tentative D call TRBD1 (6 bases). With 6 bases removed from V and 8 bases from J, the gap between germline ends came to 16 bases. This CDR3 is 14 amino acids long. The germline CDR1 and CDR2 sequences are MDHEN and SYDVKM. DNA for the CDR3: TGTGCCAGCAGACCCTTGGGAGGGGGGGAAAAACTGTTTTTT. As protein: CASRPLGGGEKLFF.

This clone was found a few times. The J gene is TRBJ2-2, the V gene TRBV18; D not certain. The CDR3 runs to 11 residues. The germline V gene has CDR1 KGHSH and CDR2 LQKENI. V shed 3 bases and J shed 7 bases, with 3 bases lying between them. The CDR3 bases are TGTGCCAGCTCACCGGTCGGGGAGCTGTTTTTT. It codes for CASSPVGELFF.

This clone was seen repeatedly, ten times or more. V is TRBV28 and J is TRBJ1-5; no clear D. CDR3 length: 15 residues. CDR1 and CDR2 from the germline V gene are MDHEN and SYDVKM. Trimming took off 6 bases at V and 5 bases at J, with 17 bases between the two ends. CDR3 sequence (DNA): TGTGCCAGCAGAATTGAAGGGCGATGGGATCAGCCCCAGCATTTT. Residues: CASRIEGRWDQPQHF.

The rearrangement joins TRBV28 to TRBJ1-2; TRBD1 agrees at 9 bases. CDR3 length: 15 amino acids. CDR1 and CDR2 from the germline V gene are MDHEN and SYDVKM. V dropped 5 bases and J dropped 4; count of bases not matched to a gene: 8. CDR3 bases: TGTGCCAGCAGTCCAGGGACAGGGAGGACCTATGGCTACACCTTC. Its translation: CASSPGTGRTYGYTF.

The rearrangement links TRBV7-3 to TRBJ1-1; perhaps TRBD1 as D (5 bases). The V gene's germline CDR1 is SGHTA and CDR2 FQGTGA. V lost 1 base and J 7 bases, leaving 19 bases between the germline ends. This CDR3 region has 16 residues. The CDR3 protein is CASSLMGGGGQGEAFF. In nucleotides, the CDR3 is TGTGCCAGCAGCTTAATGGGAGGAGGTGGGCAGGGTGAAGCTTTCTTT.